This T cell receptor beta chain stems from a study of blood T cell repertoires in COVID-19. Study summary: COVID-19 samples, acute and convalescent, were from the United States, Italy and Spain. Sources were T cells, B-cell-depleted T cells, or PBMCs; the material itself was cDNA or gDNA.

Per the original methods: Reference gene primers were amplified, and this amplification served to estimate nucleated cell counts. Repertoires were generated with immunoSEQ multiplex PCR, while TCRdb's copy carries only in-frame clones and drops some. D and trimming come from the DNA, and the V and J calls and clone size come from that table. This sample has roughly 100,000 clones, with approximately 92% found just once. CDR1 and CDR2 (germline): WNHNN, SYGVQD (reference sequence). The J segment lost 12 bases and the V segment lost 0 bases, leaving 10 bases of the junction unmatched. The CDR3 covers 15 residues.

The receptor's source is a man between 18 and 29 years old with acute or convalescent COVID-19. The chain joins TRBV10-1 to TRBJ2-3; TRBD2 agrees at 9 bases. Sequenced sample: peripheral blood. DNA of the CDR3: TGCGCCAGCAGTGAGTCGGTATTAGCGGGAGCGACACAGTATTTT. Protein: CASSESVLAGATQYF.